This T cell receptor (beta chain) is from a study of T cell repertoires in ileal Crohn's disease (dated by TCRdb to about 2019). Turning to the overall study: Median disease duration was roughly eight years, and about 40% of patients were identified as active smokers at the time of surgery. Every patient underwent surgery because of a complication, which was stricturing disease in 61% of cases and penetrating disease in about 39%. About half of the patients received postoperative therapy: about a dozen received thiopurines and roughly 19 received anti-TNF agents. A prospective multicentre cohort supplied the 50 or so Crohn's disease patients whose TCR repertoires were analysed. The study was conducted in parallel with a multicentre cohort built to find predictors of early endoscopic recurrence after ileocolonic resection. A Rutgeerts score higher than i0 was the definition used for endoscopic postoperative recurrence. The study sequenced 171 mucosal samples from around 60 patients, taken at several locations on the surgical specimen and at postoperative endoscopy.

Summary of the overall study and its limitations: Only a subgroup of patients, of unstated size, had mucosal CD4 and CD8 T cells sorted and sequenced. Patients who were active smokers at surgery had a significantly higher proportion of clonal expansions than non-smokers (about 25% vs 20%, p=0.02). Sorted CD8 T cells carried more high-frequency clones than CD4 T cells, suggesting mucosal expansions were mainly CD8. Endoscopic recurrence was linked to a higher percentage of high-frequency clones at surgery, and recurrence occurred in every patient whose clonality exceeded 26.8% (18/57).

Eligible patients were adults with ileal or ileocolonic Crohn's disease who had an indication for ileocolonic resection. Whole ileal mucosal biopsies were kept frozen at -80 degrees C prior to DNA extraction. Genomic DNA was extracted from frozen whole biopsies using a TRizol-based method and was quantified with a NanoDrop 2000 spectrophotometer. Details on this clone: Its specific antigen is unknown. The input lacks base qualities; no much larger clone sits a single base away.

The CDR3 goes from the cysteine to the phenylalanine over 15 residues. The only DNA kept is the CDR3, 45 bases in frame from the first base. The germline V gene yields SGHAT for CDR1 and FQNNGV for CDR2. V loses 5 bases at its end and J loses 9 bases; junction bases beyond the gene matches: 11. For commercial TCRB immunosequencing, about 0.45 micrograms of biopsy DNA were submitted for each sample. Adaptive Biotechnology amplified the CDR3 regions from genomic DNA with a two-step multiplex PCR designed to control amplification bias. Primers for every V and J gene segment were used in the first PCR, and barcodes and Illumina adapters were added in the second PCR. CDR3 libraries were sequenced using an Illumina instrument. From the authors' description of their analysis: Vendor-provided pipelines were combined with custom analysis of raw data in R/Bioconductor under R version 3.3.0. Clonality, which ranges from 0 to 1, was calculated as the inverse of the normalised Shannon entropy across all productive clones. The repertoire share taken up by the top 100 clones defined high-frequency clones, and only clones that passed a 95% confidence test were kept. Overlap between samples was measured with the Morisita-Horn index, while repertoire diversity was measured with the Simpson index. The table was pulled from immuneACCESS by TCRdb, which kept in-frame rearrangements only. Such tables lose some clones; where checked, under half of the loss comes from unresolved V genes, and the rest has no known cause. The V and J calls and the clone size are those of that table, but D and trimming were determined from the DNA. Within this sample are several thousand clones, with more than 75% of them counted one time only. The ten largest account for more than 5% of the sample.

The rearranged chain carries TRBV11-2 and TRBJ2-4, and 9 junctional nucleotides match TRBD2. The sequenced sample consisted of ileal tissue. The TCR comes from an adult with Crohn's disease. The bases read TGTGCCAGCAGCCCAACTAGCGGGCTGGTCGGCATTCAGTACTTC. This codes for CASSPTSGLVGIQYF.